This T cell receptor beta chain was profiled in a study of blood T cell repertoires in COVID-19. Study in general: COVID-19 samples from acute and convalescent phases originated in the United States, Italy and Spain. From T cells, B-cell-depleted T cells, or PBMCs came the material, which was cDNA or gDNA.

Clones were read by immunoSEQ multiplex PCR, and TCRdb kept only the in-frame ones, dropping some. The sample lists tens of thousands of clones, about 88% occurring once. The germline V gene encodes CDR1 SGHRS and CDR2 YFSETQ. Deletions cut 3 bases from V and 5 bases from J, with 14 bases between. The CDR3 is made up of 14 amino acids. This clonotype was sampled from a human donor in a cohort sampled during active COVID-19. Sequencing was carried out using peripheral blood. This chain links TRBV5-1 with TRBJ2-5; maybe TRBD1 (5 bases). CDR3 coding DNA: TGCGCCAGCAGCTCCCATGTACAGGCTGAGACCCAGTACTTC. It is translated as CASSSHVQAETQYF.